This T cell receptor beta chain was sequenced in a study of blood T cell repertoires in COVID-19. Recovered Cohort 3 donors showed two negative PCRs, clearance, or symptom resolution. Using immunoSEQ multiplex PCR, the repertoire was profiled, and TCRdb retains in-frame clones only, with some absent. Here the sample spans some 310,000 clones, over 85% being singletons. The V and J ends lost 6 bases and 7 bases, in that order; junction bases with no gene match: 11. This CDR3 contains 15 residues. CDR1 is MNHNY and CDR2 is SVGAGI in the germline V gene (reference sequence). This receptor was obtained from a woman aged 30 to 39 who had recovered from COVID-19. Sequencing was done on a sample of PBMCs or T cells enriched from blood (not recorded which). J is TRBJ2-1 and V is TRBV6-6; 8 bases agree with TRBD2. The CDR3 DNA sequence: TGTGCCAGCAGCGGAGGGAGAGCGGGAGTGAATGAGCAGTTCTTC. As protein: CASSGGRAGVNEQFF.